These T cell receptor beta chains were read from a single sample in a study of post-analysis software for immune sequencing data. A single record per CDR3 protein comes from TCRdb applying MiXCR to the PCR reads. The table includes fewer than 600,000 distinct CDR3 sequences, roughly 46% detected once. Source material: blood. Receptors originate from a girl between 10 and 17 years old with multiple sclerosis. The CDR3 runs from the conserved cysteine through the conserved F or W. D genes are given only for firm matches. Clone size is shown for a subset of rows, as once, few, many or a class of expanded clone.

-	few	TRBV4-3	TRBJ2-5	CASSQDPAYREGETQYF	TGCGCCAGCAGCCAAGATCCGGCGTACAGGGAGGGAGAGACCCAGTACTTC
-	-	TRBV2	TRBJ1-1	CASEVRAEAFF	TGTGCCAGCGAGGTTCGGGCAGAAGCTTTCTTT
TRBD1	-	TRBV29-1	TRBJ1-6	CSVRTGQGNSPPHF	TGCAGCGTCCGGACAGGGCAGGGGAATTCACCCCCCCACTTT
TRBD1	few	TRBV4-2	TRBJ2-7	CASSQTGGASYEQYF	TGTGCCAGCAGCCAAACAGGGGGCGCTTCCTACGAGCAGTACTTC
-	-	TRBV7-2	TRBJ1-4	CASSPRTKTTNEKLFF	TGTGCCAGCAGCCCACGGACCAAAACAACTAATGAAAAACTGTTTTTT
TRBD2	once	TRBV7-9	TRBJ2-2	CASSFDSGTTGELFF	TGTGCCAGCAGCTTCGATAGCGGGACCACCGGGGAGCTGTTTTTT
-	-	TRBV14	TRBJ2-5	CASSPRQGGEQYF	TGTGCCAGCAGTCCCCGACAGGGAGGGGAGCAGTACTTC
-	-	TRBV20-1	TRBJ2-2	CSAWVSGFPGELFF	TGCAGCGCCTGGGTTAGCGGTTTCCCCGGGGAGCTGTTTTTT
-	-	TRBV9	TRBJ2-3	CASSVDPRGEWGTDTQYF	TGTGCCAGCAGCGTAGACCCTAGGGGGGAGTGGGGGACAGATACGCAGTATTTT
TRBD1	-	TRBV9	TRBJ2-7	CASSVTGEPYEQYF	TGTGCCAGCAGCGTGACAGGGGAACCCTACGAGCAGTACTTC
-	-	TRBV6-5	TRBJ2-1	CASSYSNVDNEQFF	TGTGCCAGCAGTTACTCGAATGTTGACAATGAGCAGTTCTTC
-	-	TRBV20-1	TRBJ2-1	CSASRARVGNEQFF	TGCAGTGCTTCCCGGGCGAGGGTGGGCAATGAGCAGTTCTTC
TRBD2	-	TRBV7-2	TRBJ2-1	CASSPLAGGLFYGQFF	TGTGCCAGCAGTCCTCTAGCGGGAGGCCTATTCTATGGGCAGTTCTTC
-	-	TRBV12-5	TRBJ2-1	CASGLLWDLFNEQFF	TGTGCTAGTGGTTTGTTGTGGGATTTGTTCAATGAGCAGTTCTTC
-	few	TRBV12-3/TRBV12-4	TRBJ2-1	CASSSPSRRSGVNNEQFF	TGTGCCAGCAGTTCGCCCTCACGCAGGAGTGGGGTAAACAATGAGCAGTTCTTC
TRBD1	few	TRBV20-1	TRBJ1-2	CSSPDRASRYTF	TGCAGTTCCCCCGACAGGGCTTCCCGCTACACCTTC
TRBD1	few	TRBV10-3	TRBJ2-7	CATLTGGRYEQYF	TGTGCCACCCTCACAGGGGGAAGGTACGAGCAGTACTTC
-	-	TRBV7-3	TRBJ2-6	CASSIDPSGANVLTF	TGTGCCAGCAGCATTGACCCCTCTGGGGCCAACGTCCTGACTTTC
TRBD2	-	TRBV20-1	TRBJ2-7	CSPGTSGIPYEQYF	TGCAGTCCAGGGACTAGCGGGATCCCCTACGAGCAGTACTTC
-	-	TRBV28	TRBJ2-3	CASIIKDGTDTQYF	TGTGCCAGCATCATAAAGGATGGCACAGATACGCAGTATTTT
TRBD1	many	TRBV7-9	TRBJ2-1	CASSSGTGGRNEQFF	TGTGCCAGCAGCTCCGGGACAGGGGGGCGCAATGAGCAGTTCTTC
-	few	TRBV19	TRBJ1-1	CASSIFSSGEEAFF	TGTGCCAGTAGTATCTTCTCGTCTGGGGAGGAAGCTTTCTTT
-	-	TRBV6-2/TRBV6-3	TRBJ2-7	CASTDGASYEQYF	TGTGCCAGCACCGACGGGGCCTCCTACGAGCAGTACTTC
-	few	TRBV7-3	TRBJ2-6	CASSPDRNWANVLTF	TGTGCCAGCAGCCCCGACAGGAACTGGGCCAACGTCCTGACTTTC
-	few	TRBV27	TRBJ1-2	CASSLGGAYTF	TGTGCCAGCAGTCTGGGGGGGGCCTACACCTTC
-	few	TRBV29-1	TRBJ2-1	CSVGRRLSYNEQFF	TGCAGCGTTGGGAGGAGACTCTCCTACAATGAGCAGTTCTTC
TRBD2	few	TRBV27	TRBJ2-4	CASSLHRGGIQYF	TGTGCCAGCAGTTTACATCGGGGGGGCATTCAGTACTTC
TRBD2	once	TRBV11-2	TRBJ2-5	CASSLEAGRRETQYF	TGTGCCAGCAGCTTAGAAGCGGGGCGCCGGGAGACCCAGTACTTC
-	many	TRBV5-1	TRBJ2-6	CASSLEGAAGANVLTF	TGCGCCAGCAGCTTGGAAGGGGCGGCAGGGGCCAACGTCCTGACTTTC
-	few	TRBV27	TRBJ2-7	CASSLQGGSYEQYF	TGTGCCAGCAGTTTACAGGGGGGCTCCTACGAGCAGTACTTC
TRBD1	-	TRBV20-1	TRBJ1-2	CSATPRTGGDYGYTF	TGCAGTGCTACCCCCAGGACAGGGGGCGACTATGGCTACACCTTC
-	-	TRBV5-1	TRBJ1-6	CASSLSGRDYSPLHF	TGCGCCAGCAGCTTATCCGGCAGGGACTATTCACCCCTCCACTTT
-	-	TRBV20-1	TRBJ2-7	CSGGGVSYEQYF	TGCAGTGGAGGGGGGGTCTCCTACGAGCAGTACTTC
-	-	TRBV12-3/TRBV12-4	TRBJ2-2	CASSPSNTGELFF	TGTGCCAGCAGTCCATCGAACACCGGGGAGCTGTTTTTT
-	few	TRBV5-1	TRBJ2-7	CASSLGGLLGRGYEQYF	TGCGCCAGCAGCTTGGGGGGCCTCCTGGGTAGGGGATACGAGCAGTACTTC
TRBD1	few	TRBV12-3/TRBV12-4	TRBJ1-1	CASDREATEAFF	TGTGCCAGCGACAGGGAGGCCACTGAAGCTTTCTTT
-	-	TRBV2	TRBJ1-2	CASSRDTAYGYTF	TGTGCCAGCAGTCGGGACACGGCCTATGGCTACACCTTC
TRBD1	-	TRBV29-1	TRBJ2-1	CSVGYGQGAYNEQFF	TGCAGCGTTGGGTATGGGCAGGGGGCTTACAATGAGCAGTTCTTC
TRBD2	-	TRBV3-1	TRBJ2-5	CASSQFPGGLGEQYF	TGTGCCAGCAGCCAATTCCCGGGAGGACTTGGGGAGCAGTACTTC
-	-	TRBV20-1	TRBJ2-7	CSASGTGPMGSYEQYF	TGCAGTGCTAGTGGCACAGGGCCGATGGGATCCTACGAGCAGTACTTC
TRBD2	few	TRBV6-1	TRBJ2-1	CASSVRLAGVPRIEQFF	TGTGCCAGCAGTGTCCGACTAGCGGGAGTACCTCGGATCGAGCAGTTCTTC
-	-	TRBV20-1	TRBJ2-5	CSASVFGAMKDRETQYF	TGCAGTGCTAGTGTATTTGGGGCTATGAAGGATAGAGAGACCCAGTACTTC
-	-	TRBV7-9	TRBJ1-1	CASSFRTDKAFF	TGTGCCAGCAGCTTTAGGACGGATAAAGCTTTCTTT
TRBD2	few	TRBV3-1	TRBJ2-4	CASSRGGAENIQYF	TGTGCCAGCAGCCGCGGGGGGGCGGAAAACATTCAGTACTTC
TRBD2	once	TRBV5-1	TRBJ2-5	CASSLAPTAGGGETQYF	TGCGCCAGCAGCTTGGCCCCGACAGCGGGAGGTGGTGAGACCCAGTACTTC
TRBD1	-	TRBV29-1	TRBJ1-2	CSVKGGDRGLPNYGYTF	TGCAGCGTTAAAGGGGGCGACAGGGGGCTTCCGAACTATGGCTACACCTTC